This T cell receptor beta chain was recovered during a study of T cell responses to AZD1222 COVID-19 vaccine. Study-wide points: The donor cohort was predominantly white British with a female majority, and clonal diversity may have been underestimated. Vaccination with two AZD1222 doses was followed by a rise in Spike-specific TCR breadth and depth. Seropositive at baseline were only a handful of AZD1222 recipients.

The CDR3 is made up of 15 amino acids. Trimming at V came to 0 bases and at J to 13 bases, leaving 12 bases not matched to a gene. Germline V gene sequence: CDR1 ENHRY, CDR2 SYGVKD. On this clone: Its antigen remains unidentified.

Produced via immunoSEQ multiplex PCR; TCRdb's table is partial and in-frame only. The table shows over 100,000 clones, with roughly 86% occurring only once. The chain joins TRBV10-3 to TRBJ2-1; TRBD2 aligns across 7 bases. The sample consisted of peripheral blood, taken 28 days after the second AZD1222 dose. This TCR was sampled from an adult who received the AZD1222 COVID-19 vaccine. The CDR3 sequence is CAISESASGTAVQFF. In DNA form, the CDR3 reads TGTGCCATCAGTGAGTCGGCTAGCGGTACGGCCGTACAGTTCTTC.